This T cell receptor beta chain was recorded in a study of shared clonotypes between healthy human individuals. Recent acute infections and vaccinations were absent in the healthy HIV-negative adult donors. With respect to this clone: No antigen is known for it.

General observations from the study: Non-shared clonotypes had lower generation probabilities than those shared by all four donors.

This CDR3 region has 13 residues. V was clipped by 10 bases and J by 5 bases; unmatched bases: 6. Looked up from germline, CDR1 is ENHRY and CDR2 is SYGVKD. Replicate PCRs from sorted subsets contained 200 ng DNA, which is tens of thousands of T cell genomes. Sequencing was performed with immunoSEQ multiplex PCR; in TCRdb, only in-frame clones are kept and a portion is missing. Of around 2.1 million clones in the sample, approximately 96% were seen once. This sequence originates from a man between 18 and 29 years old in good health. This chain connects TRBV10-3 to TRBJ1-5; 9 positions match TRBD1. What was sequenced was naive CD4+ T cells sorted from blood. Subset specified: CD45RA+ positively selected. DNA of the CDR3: TGTGCCACCAGACAGGGGGGTGATCAGCCCCAGCATTTT. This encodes CATRQGGDQPQHF.